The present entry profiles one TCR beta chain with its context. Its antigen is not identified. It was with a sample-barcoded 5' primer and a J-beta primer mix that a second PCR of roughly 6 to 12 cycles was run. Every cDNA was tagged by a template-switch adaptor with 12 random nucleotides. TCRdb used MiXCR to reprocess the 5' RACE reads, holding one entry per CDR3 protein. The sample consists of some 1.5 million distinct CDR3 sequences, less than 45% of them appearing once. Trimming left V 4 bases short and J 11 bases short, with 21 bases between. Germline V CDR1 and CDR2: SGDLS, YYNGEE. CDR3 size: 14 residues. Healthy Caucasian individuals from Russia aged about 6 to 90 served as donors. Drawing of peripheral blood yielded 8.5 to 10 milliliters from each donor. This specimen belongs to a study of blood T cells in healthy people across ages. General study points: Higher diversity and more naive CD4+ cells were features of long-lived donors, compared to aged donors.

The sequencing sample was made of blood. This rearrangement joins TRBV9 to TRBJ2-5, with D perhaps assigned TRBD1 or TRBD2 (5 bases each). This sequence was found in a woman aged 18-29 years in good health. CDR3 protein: CASSSGTVYNEQYF. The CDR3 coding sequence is TGTGCCAGCAGCTCCGGGACGGTTTACAATGAGCAGTACTTC.